This TCR beta chain was identified during a study of circulating and synovial CD4+ cells in juvenile arthritis. Study observations and caveats: Compared with bulk blood, circulating pathogenic-like lymphocytes shared substantially more CDR3 sequences with synovial T cells.

Sequenced samples came from active juvenile idiopathic arthritis patients. The data were produced by immunoSEQ multiplex PCR, yet TCRdb's version contains in-frame clones alone and is incomplete. This sample has about 36,000 clones, with 85% to 95% found just once. In the case of this clone: Its specificity is unknown.

This receptor was obtained from a human donor with juvenile idiopathic arthritis. The sequenced material came from CD4+ T cells from blood.

CDR3 sequence reads: CASSSGNSPLHF. The CDR3 DNA is TGTGCCAGCAGCTCCGGGAATTCACCCCTCCACTTT. This chain connects TRBV7-2 to TRBJ1-6, with no clear D. Trimming shortened V by 4 bases and J by 7 bases, and 5 bases separated the two germline ends. From germline, CDR1 is SGHTA and CDR2 FQGNSA. CDR3 length: 12 residues.